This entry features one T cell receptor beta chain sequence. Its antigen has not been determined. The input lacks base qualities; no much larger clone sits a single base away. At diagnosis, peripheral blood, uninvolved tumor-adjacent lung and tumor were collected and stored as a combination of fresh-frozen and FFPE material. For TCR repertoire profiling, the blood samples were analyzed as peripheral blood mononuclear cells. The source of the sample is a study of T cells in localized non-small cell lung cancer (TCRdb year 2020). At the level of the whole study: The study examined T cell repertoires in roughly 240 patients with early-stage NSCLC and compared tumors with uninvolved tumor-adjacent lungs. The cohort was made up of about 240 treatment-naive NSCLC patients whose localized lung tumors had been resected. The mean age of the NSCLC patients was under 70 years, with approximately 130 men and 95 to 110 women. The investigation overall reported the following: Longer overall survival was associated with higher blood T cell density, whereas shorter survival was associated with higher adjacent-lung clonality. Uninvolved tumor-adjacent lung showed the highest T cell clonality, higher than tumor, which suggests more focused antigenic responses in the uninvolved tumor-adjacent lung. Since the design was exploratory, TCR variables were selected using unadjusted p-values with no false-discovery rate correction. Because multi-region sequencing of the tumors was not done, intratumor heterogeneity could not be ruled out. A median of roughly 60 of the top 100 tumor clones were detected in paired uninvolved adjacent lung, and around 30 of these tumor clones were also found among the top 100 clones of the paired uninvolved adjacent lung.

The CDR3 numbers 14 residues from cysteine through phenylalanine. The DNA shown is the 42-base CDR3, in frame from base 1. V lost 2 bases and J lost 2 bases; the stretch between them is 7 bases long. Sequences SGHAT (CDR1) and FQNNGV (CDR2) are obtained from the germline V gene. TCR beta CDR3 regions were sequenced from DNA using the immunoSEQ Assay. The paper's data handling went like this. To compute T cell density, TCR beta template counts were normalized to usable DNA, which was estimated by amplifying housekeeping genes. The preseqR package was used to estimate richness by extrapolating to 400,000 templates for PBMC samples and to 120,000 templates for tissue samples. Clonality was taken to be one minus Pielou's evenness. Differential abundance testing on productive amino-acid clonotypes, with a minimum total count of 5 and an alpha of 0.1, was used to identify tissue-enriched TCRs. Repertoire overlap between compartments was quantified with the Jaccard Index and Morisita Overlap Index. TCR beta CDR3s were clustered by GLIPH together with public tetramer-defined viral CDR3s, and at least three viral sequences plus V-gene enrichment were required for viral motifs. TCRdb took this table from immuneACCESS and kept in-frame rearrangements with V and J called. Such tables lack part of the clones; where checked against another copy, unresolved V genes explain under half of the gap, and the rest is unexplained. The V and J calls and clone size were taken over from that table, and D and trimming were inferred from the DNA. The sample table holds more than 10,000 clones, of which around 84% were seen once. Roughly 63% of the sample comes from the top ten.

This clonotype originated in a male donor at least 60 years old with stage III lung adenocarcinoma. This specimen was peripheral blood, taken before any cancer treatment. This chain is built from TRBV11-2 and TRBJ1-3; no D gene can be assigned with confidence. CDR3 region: CASSLTGTGNTIYF. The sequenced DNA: TGTGCCAGCAGCTTAACCGGGACTGGAAACACCATATATTTT. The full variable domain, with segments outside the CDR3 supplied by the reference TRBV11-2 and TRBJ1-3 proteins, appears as EAGVAQSPRYKIIEKRQSVAFWCNPISGHATLYWYQQILGQGPKLLIQFQNNGVVDDSQLPKDRFSAERLKGVDSTLKIQPAKLEDSAVYLCASSLTGTGNTIYFGEGSWLTVV.